This T cell receptor beta chain was profiled in a study of early T cells in non-severe SARS-CoV-2 infection. Study overall: It was bulk RNA from unsorted whole blood that was sequenced, and the chains were unpaired. Whole-study results and caveats: Sequences matched to VDJdb favored anti-spike CD8 responses, while private and CD4 specificities were missed.

The V gene end was trimmed by 4 bases and the J gene end by 5 bases; junction bases not matched to a gene: 8. The germline V gene encodes CDR1 MNHEY and CDR2 SVGAGI. The CDR3 length is 15 residues. Unique molecular identifiers (one per individual cDNA molecule) were attached. TCRdb reanalysed the 5' RACE reads using MiXCR and keeps one entry per CDR3 protein. The sample lists about 69,000 distinct CDR3 sequences; roughly 4.8% were seen once. This clonotype was seen at least ten times. The antigen is unknown. Sample: whole blood, taken at baseline. The chain joins TRBV6-5 to TRBJ2-5; 9 bases align to TRBD2. This TCR came from an adult who was a healthcare worker with PCR-confirmed SARS-CoV-2 infection or an uninfected control (not recorded which). The donor label of this sample is uncertain. The CDR3: CASSFAGGLTETQYF. Written as DNA, the CDR3 is TGTGCCAGCAGTTTTGCGGGGGGGCTGACGGAGACCCAGTACTTC.